This TCR beta chain was found in a study of cytomegalovirus exposure and HLA in healthy donors. About this clone itself: Its antigen remains unknown.

With 60 Vbeta and 13 Jbeta primers, the PCR was carried out. Libraries were prepared by immunoSEQ multiplex PCR; TCRdb keeps only in-frame clonotypes and omits some of them. Altogether roughly 200,000 clones are present, less than 80% being singletons, with the ten largest covering 4% to 4.5%. Whole-study findings and limits: The study designated about 180 TCR beta chains cytomegalovirus-associated. Solely CMV serostatus was available to characterize immune exposure. Productive status was seen about 90% or about 30% of the time for most TCR beta V segments in an earlier analysis.

The CDR3 consists of 13 residues. Germline loops: CDR1 ENHRY, CDR2 SYGVKD. The junction had 6 bases not matched to a gene; V was cut back by 8 bases and J by 8 bases. V is TRBV10-3 and J is TRBJ2-1; TRBD2 agrees at 10 bases. The sample taken for sequencing was PBMCs. The sequence was obtained from a woman in her thirties in good health and CMV-seropositive. CDR3: CAIGSGGTDEQFF. The DNA of the CDR3 is TGTGCCATCGGTAGCGGGGGGACAGATGAGCAGTTCTTC.